One and the same sample provided the 7 T cell receptor beta chains below, sequenced in a study of CD8+ T cells in alopecia areata. The authors extracted RNA and reverse transcribed it into cDNA as the sequencing template. The repertoire was sequenced with immunoSEQ multiplex PCR; TCRdb's copy has only in-frame clones and lacks some. This table holds about 150,000 clones, around 47% found once. Sequenced input: CD4+ T cells sorted from blood. Source of these receptors: a human donor with alopecia areata.

The J gene is TRBJ2-3, the V gene TRBV5-4; D uncertain. Germline loops: CDR1 SGHNT, CDR2 YYREEE (reference sequence). V dropped 0 bases and J dropped 4 bases, with 3 bases sitting between them. The CDR3 contains 12 residues. CDR3 protein: CASSLDADTQYF. CDR3 DNA: TGTGCCAGCAGCTTGGACGCAGATACGCAGTATTTT.

This rearrangement joins TRBV9 to TRBJ2-2; D unresolved. The CDR3 totals 12 residues. Deletions cut 3 bases from V and 2 bases from J, with 2 bases between. The germline V gene encodes CDR1 SGDLS and CDR2 YYNGEE. In nucleotides, the CDR3 is TGTGCCAGCAGCGGCAACACCGGGGAGCTGTTTTTT. Its protein product is CASSGNTGELFF. The whole variable domain, filled in from reference TRBV9 and TRBJ2-2, reads DSGVTQTPKHLITATGQRVTLRCSPRSGDLSVYWYQQSLDQGLQFLIQYYNGEERAKGNILERFSAQQFPDLHSELNLSSLELGDSALYFCASSGNTGELFFGEGSRLTVL.

This clone was seen more than once but under ten times. The chain uses TRBV19 and TRBJ1-1; D not resolved. The germline V gene has CDR1 LNHDA and CDR2 SQIVND (reference sequence). The CDR3 spans 13 residues. Deletions cut 5 bases from V and 4 bases from J, with 11 bases between. The CDR3 protein is CASSEDLSTEAFF. CDR3 bases: TGTGCCAGTAGTGAGGACTTGAGCACTGAAGCTTTCTTT.

The rearrangement uses TRBV2 and TRBJ2-4; 7 positions match TRBD2. This CDR3 has 14 residues. V gave up 8 bases and J gave up 0 bases; unmatched junction bases: 4. Germline-derived CDR1 and CDR2 are SNHLY and FYNNEI. The CDR3, as DNA: TGTGCCAGCGGCGGGAGACTAGCCAAAAACATTCAGTACTTC. Amino acid sequence: CASGGRLAKNIQYF.

By sample fraction, this clone is medium-sized. The chain has TRBV7-8 and TRBJ1-1; no definite D call. The CDR3 is made up of 15 amino acids. Germline CDR1 reads SGHVS; CDR2 reads FQNEAQ. Trimming stripped 5 bases from V and 4 bases from J, with 17 bases between. In DNA form, the CDR3 reads TGTGCCAGCAGCAATAATGCCCGGTATGGCACTGAAGCTTTCTTT. Its translation: CASSNNARYGTEAFF.

The rearrangement joins TRBV23-1 to TRBJ2-3; D unclear. TRBV23-1 is recorded as an ORF, its role being uncertain. V lost 4 bases and J lost 6, with 2 bases in between. This CDR3 has 10 amino acids. As DNA, the CDR3 is TGCGCCAGCAGTCTGGATACGCAGTATTTT. Translated: CASSLDTQYF.

V gene TRBV7-3 combines with J gene TRBJ1-1; perhaps TRBD1 as D (5 bases). Germline-derived CDR1 and CDR2 are SGHTA and FQGTGA. This CDR3 comprises 16 residues. V lost 1 base and J 4 bases, leaving 16 bases between the germline ends. CDR3 region: CASSLNPSGGGTEAFF. CDR3 nucleotide sequence: TGTGCCAGCAGCTTAAATCCCAGCGGGGGAGGCACTGAAGCTTTCTTT.